Following are 19 T cell receptor beta chains from one sample sequenced in a study of T cell responses to AZD1222 COVID-19 vaccine (dated by TCRdb to about 2021). The label giving this sample's time point can be read as: about 28 days (+/-7) after the second vaccine dose. The method behind the library was the immunoSEQ multiplex PCR assay. TCRdb's version of the immuneACCESS table is confined to in-frame rearrangements and falls short of the full clone set. An unresolved V gene accounts for under half of the shortfall where checked; the remainder is of unknown origin. The sample has about 130,000 clones on record, roughly 88% of them singletons. The ten top clones hold roughly 5.7% of the sample. Source: peripheral blood, taken 28 days after the second AZD1222 dose. The receptor set was obtained from an adult who received the AZD1222 COVID-19 vaccine.

The J gene is TRBJ2-2, the V gene TRBV11-2; possibly TRBD1 or TRBD2 for D (6 bases each). This CDR3 comprises 16 residues. Germline V lookup: CDR1 SGHAT, CDR2 FQNNGV. The V gene lost 5 bases and the J gene lost 3 bases, with 16 bases spanning the gap. The CDR3 DNA follows: TGTGCCAGCAGCCAAGCTAGGGGGGACCACACCGGGGAGCTGTTTTTT. It translates to CASSQARGDHTGELFF.

J is TRBJ1-6 and V is TRBV7-2; 7 bases agree with TRBD1. There are 14 residues in the CDR3. Germline V gene sequence: CDR1 SGHTA, CDR2 FQGNSA. The V gene end was trimmed by 6 bases and the J gene end by 8 bases; junction bases not matched to a gene: 7. The CDR3 spells CASRTDREYSPLHF. Here the CDR3 DNA reads TGTGCCAGCAGGACCGACAGGGAGTATTCACCCCTCCACTTT.

This CDR3 is CASSQAVEGVVQPQHF. The CDR3 bases are TGTGCCAGCAGCCAAGCGGTAGAGGGGGTCGTCCAGCCCCAGCATTTT. The rearrangement uses TRBV4-2 and TRBJ1-5; D is perhaps TRBD1 (6 bases). This CDR3 has 16 residues. Germline CDR1 is LGHNA and CDR2 is YNFKEQ. V dropped 1 base and J dropped 7 bases, with 17 bases sitting between them.

The rearrangement joins TRBV6-5 to TRBJ1-2, with D unresolved. Germline CDR1 reads MNHEY; CDR2 reads SVGAGI. This CDR3 has 13 amino acids. Trimming removed 4 bases from V and 8 bases from J, with 14 bases in between. The CDR3 region is CASSWKGIIGYTF. CDR3 nucleotide sequence: TGTGCCAGCAGTTGGAAGGGTATTATAGGCTACACCTTC.

This clone appeared a few times. This chain uses TRBV2 with TRBJ2-7; possibly TRBD1 for D (6 bases). Germline V gives CDR1 SNHLY, CDR2 FYNNEI. V lost 8 bases and J lost 5, with 16 bases in between. The CDR3 contains 13 residues. The CDR3 here is CASGGSIRNEQYF. DNA of the CDR3: TGTGCCAGCGGGGGCTCGATTCGGAACGAGCAGTACTTC. The complete variable domain, with remaining parts taken from reference TRBV2 and TRBJ2-7, reads EPEVTQTPSHQVTQMGQEVILRCVPISNHLYFYWYRQILGQKVEFLVSFYNNEISEKSEIFDDQFSVERPDGSNFTLKIRSTKLEDSAMYFCASGGSIRNEQYFGPGTRLTVT.

This chain joins TRBV9 and TRBJ2-3; TRBD2 aligns across 8 bases. Unmatched junction bases numbered 5, after V lost 4 bases and J lost 1 base. The V gene's germline CDR1 is SGDLS and CDR2 YYNGEE. The CDR3 extends over 15 amino acids. The CDR3 nucleotides are TGTGCCAGCAGCTCTGTAGCGGGGCGCACAGATACGCAGTATTTT. Protein product: CASSSVAGRTDTQYF.

The chain joins TRBV12-3 or TRBV12-4 to TRBJ2-7; D possibly corresponds to TRBD1 (5 bases). Trimming took off 6 bases at V and 1 base at J, with 10 bases between the two ends. This CDR3 is 13 amino acids long. The CDR3 region is CASSRQLSYEQYF. Written as DNA, the CDR3 is TGTGCCAGCAGCAGACAGCTGTCCTACGAGCAGTACTTC.

The chain couples TRBV7-2 to TRBJ1-1, with D possibly TRBD1 on 5 matching bases. Germline CDR1 and CDR2: SGHTA and FQGNSA. CDR3 length equals 14 residues. V dropped 2 bases and J dropped 3 bases, with 10 bases sitting between them. The CDR3 here is CASSLIMGDTEAFF. Written as DNA, the CDR3 is TGTGCCAGCAGCTTAATCATGGGGGACACTGAAGCTTTCTTT.

The J gene is TRBJ2-1, the V gene TRBV5-1, with 14 bases that match TRBD2. J gave up 12 bases and V 4 bases, and 3 bases lay outside the gene matches. Germline CDR1 is SGHRS and CDR2 is YFSETQ. The CDR3 has 13 residues. Here the CDR3 DNA reads TGCGCCAGCAGCCCCGGGACTAGCGGGGGGCAGTTCTTC. Encoded protein: CASSPGTSGGQFF. Combining the CDR3 with reference TRBV5-1 and TRBJ2-1 gives the whole variable domain KAGVTQTPRYLIKTRGQQVTLSCSPISGHRSVSWYQQTPGQGLQFLFEYFSETQRNKGNFPGRFSGRQFSNSRSEMNVSTLELGDSALYLCASSPGTSGGQFFGPGTRLTVL.

V gene TRBV15 combines with J gene TRBJ2-7; 11 bases fit TRBD2. Germline V CDR1 and CDR2: LNHNV, YYDKDF (reference sequence). This CDR3 is 14 amino acids long. The V gene end was trimmed by 4 bases and the J gene end by 5 bases; junction bases not matched to a gene: 4. CDR3 nucleotides: TGTGCCACCAGCAAGTTAGCGGGAGGGGACGAGCAGTACTTC. Translated, it gives CATSKLAGGDEQYF.

In its sample, this clone was seen once. The chain has TRBV28 and TRBJ1-3; D not certain. Germline CDR1 is MDHEN and CDR2 is SYDVKM. V gave up 8 bases and J gave up 0 bases, with 11 bases separating them. This CDR3 comprises 14 residues. CDR3 amino acids: CASGSRNSGNTIYF. CDR3 nucleotides: TGTGCCAGCGGCTCGCGAAACTCTGGAAACACCATATATTTT. The entire variable domain, with the rest obtained from reference TRBV28 and TRBJ1-3, is as follows: DVKVTQSSRYLVKRTGEKVFLECVQDMDHENMFWYRQDPGLGLRLIYFSYDVKMKEKGDIPEGYSVSREKKERFSLILESASTNQTSMYLCASGSRNSGNTIYFGEGSWLTVV.

The V gene is TRBV28, the J gene TRBJ1-2; no reliable D call. The CDR3 sequence is 15 residues long. V gave up 1 base and J gave up 8 bases, with 17 bases separating them. Looked up from germline, CDR1 is MDHEN and CDR2 is SYDVKM. The CDR3 spells CASSLFRPSEVGYTF. In DNA, the CDR3 is TGTGCCAGCAGTTTATTTCGCCCCTCTGAGGTCGGCTACACCTTC.

The chain recombines TRBV11-3 with TRBJ1-1; 7 bases are shared with TRBD1. Germline V gene data show CDR1 as SGHNT and CDR2 as YENEEA. J was trimmed by 8 bases and V by 5 bases; bases with no gene match: 5. The CDR3 length is 12 residues. The CDR3 loop is CASSPDRMEAFF. The CDR3 DNA reads as TGTGCCAGCAGCCCGGACAGGATGGAAGCTTTCTTT.

The rearrangement joins TRBV18 to TRBJ1-2; perhaps TRBD1 as D (6 bases). The CDR3 has 15 amino acids. Trimming pared 0 bases from V and 6 bases from J, leaving 14 bases between. CDR1 and CDR2 (germline): KGHSH, LQKENI. CDR3 nucleotide sequence: TGTGCCAGCTCACCACCGTCCGGGGGCGGGGATGGCTACACCTTC. This sequence encodes CASSPPSGGGDGYTF.

The genes are TRBV13 and TRBJ2-2, with D perhaps given as TRBD1 or TRBD2 (6 bases each). Germline CDR1 reads PRHDT; CDR2 reads FYEKMQ (reference sequence). The CDR3 runs to 14 residues. Trimming took off 5 bases at V and 7 bases at J, with 14 bases between the two ends. CDR3 protein: CASSAEGGFGELFF. The CDR3 nucleotides are TGTGCCAGCAGCGCGGAAGGGGGGTTCGGGGAGCTGTTTTTT. Combining the CDR3 with reference TRBV13 and TRBJ2-2 gives the whole variable domain AAGVIQSPRHLIKEKRETATLKCYPIPRHDTVYWYQQGPGQDPQFLISFYEKMQSDKGSIPDRFSAQQFSDYHSELNMSSLELGDSALYFCASSAEGGFGELFFGEGSRLTVL.

The chain has TRBV9 and TRBJ2-6; TRBD2 aligns across 9 bases. V shed 7 bases and J 4 bases; nucleotides not matched to a gene: 6. Germline-derived CDR1 and CDR2 are SGDLS and YYNGEE. The length of the CDR3 is 15 residues. In DNA form, the CDR3 reads TGTGCCAGCCGCCGCGGGGGGGCGGGGGCCAACGTCCTGACTTTC. Protein product: CASRRGGAGANVLTF.

Regarding this clone: A read error may account for a junction end that differs from germline. This rearrangement joins TRBV5-1 to TRBJ1-1; possibly TRBD1 for D (6 bases). The CDR3 has 13 residues. Germline CDR1 SGHRS, CDR2 YFSETQ. CDR3 nucleotide sequence: TGCGCCAGCAGATTGGGGGCGGACACTGAAGCTTTCTTT. Protein sequence: CASRLGADTEAFF.

DNA of the CDR3: TGCGCCAGCAGCGACACCGGGACGGCTTTCTACGAGCAGTACTTC. Its protein product is CASSDTGTAFYEQYF. The gene calls are TRBV5-1 and TRBJ2-7; D may match TRBD1 or TRBD2 (5 bases each). The CDR3 is 15 residues long. Germline V CDR1 and CDR2: SGHRS, YFSETQ. The V gene lost 4 bases and the J gene lost 3 bases, with 17 bases spanning the gap.

This clone showed up just a few times. V is TRBV6-5 and J is TRBJ2-2; D is ambiguous. Trimming cost V 4 bases and J 4 bases, with 4 bases left between them. The CDR3 runs to 12 residues. CDR1 MNHEY and CDR2 SVGAGI come from the germline V gene. The CDR3 nucleotides read TGTGCCAGCAGTTCCAGCACCGGGGAGCTGTTTTTT. This sequence encodes CASSSSTGELFF.